Following are 22 T cell receptor beta chains from one sample sequenced in a study of T cells in localized non-small cell lung cancer. TCRdb keeps only in-frame clones here, not all; method: immunoSEQ multiplex PCR. The sample yields under 35,000 clones, approximately 90% seen once. The input for sequencing was peripheral blood, taken before any cancer treatment. The receptors originated from a female donor older than 55 with stage I lung adenocarcinoma.

J is TRBJ1-2 and V is TRBV2, with D possibly matching TRBD1 (6 bases). V shed 7 bases and J shed 0 bases, with 12 bases lying between them. Germline loops: CDR1 SNHLY, CDR2 FYNNEI. There are 14 residues in the CDR3. CDR3 amino acids: CASTLGGSNYGYTF. CDR3 DNA sequence: TGTGCCAGCACCCTGGGGGGCTCTAACTATGGCTACACCTTC.

The rearrangement uses TRBV18 and TRBJ2-1, with D hard to call. This CDR3 has 15 residues. Looked up from germline, CDR1 is KGHSH and CDR2 is LQKENI. V lost 3 bases and J 1 base, leaving 10 bases between the germline ends. The CDR3 spells CASSPSARSYNEQFF. The DNA of the CDR3 is TGTGCCAGCTCACCCTCGGCCAGGTCCTACAATGAGCAGTTCTTC.

The DNA for the CDR3 is TGTGCCTGGAGTGTCAGCTATGGCTACACCTTC. Amino acids: CAWSVSYGYTF. The chain carries TRBV30 and TRBJ1-2; unclear D gene. The CDR3 totals 11 residues. CDR1 is GTSNPN and CDR2 is SVGIG in the germline V gene (reference sequence). The ends were cut back, 0 bases at V and 4 bases at J, with 3 bases in the middle.

The rearrangement links TRBV6-1 to TRBJ1-2, with D possibly TRBD1 on 5 matching bases. Germline V CDR1 and CDR2: MNHNS, SASEGT. Trimming removed 10 bases from V and 3 bases from J, with 21 bases in between. CDR3 length: 15 amino acids. For the CDR3, the DNA is TGTGCCACCAGGGAGGGGATTGATCTCCACTATGGCTACACCTTC. It codes for CATREGIDLHYGYTF.

CDR3 nucleotides: TGTGCCATCAGGGAGACCCTTGAAGCTTTCTTT. Its translation is CAIRETLEAFF. The chain couples TRBV10-3 to TRBJ1-1; D is unresolved. Trimming pared 6 bases from V and 7 bases from J, leaving 9 bases between. The germline V gene has CDR1 ENHRY and CDR2 SYGVKD. This CDR3 is 11 amino acids long.

This chain connects TRBV2 to TRBJ1-5, with 7 bases fitting TRBD1. V was pared by 5 bases and J by 3 bases, with 10 bases of the junction left unmatched. The CDR3 is 16 residues long. Germline V gene lookup returns CDR1 SNHLY and CDR2 FYNNEI. The CDR3 sequence is CASSPTGVHFNQPQHF. DNA for the CDR3: TGTGCCAGCAGTCCTACAGGGGTTCACTTCAATCAGCCCCAGCATTTT.

In the case of this clone: Additional DNA sequences in this sample encode the identical CDR3. V is TRBV10-2 and J is TRBJ1-1; perhaps TRBD1 as D (6 bases). This CDR3 comprises 12 residues. Germline V gene sequence: CDR1 WSHSY, CDR2 SAAADI. Deletions cut 6 bases from V and 4 bases from J, with 9 bases between. The CDR3 loop reads CASRDSGTEAFF. Written as DNA, the CDR3 is TGCGCCAGCAGGGACAGTGGCACTGAAGCTTTCTTT.

This clone was recorded only once. V and J are TRBV5-1 and TRBJ2-1; D ambiguous. This CDR3 comprises 14 residues. Germline lookup yields CDR1 SGHRS and CDR2 YFSETQ. Trimming pared 0 bases from V and 0 bases from J, leaving 4 bases between. The CDR3 region is CASSLDSSYNEQFF. In DNA, the CDR3 is TGCGCCAGCAGCTTGGATAGCTCCTACAATGAGCAGTTCTTC.

The chain is built from TRBV7-2 and TRBJ1-2; the D is unclear. Germline values: CDR1 SGHTA, CDR2 FQGNSA. Trimming cost V 8 bases and J 0 bases, with 10 bases left between them. CDR3 size: 13 residues. CDR3: CASEEAANYGYTF. CDR3 DNA: TGTGCCAGCGAGGAAGCTGCTAACTATGGCTACACCTTC.

This sequence joins TRBV6-6 and TRBJ1-2; 8 nucleotides match TRBD1. Germline V gene data show CDR1 as MNHNY and CDR2 as SVGAGI (reference sequence). The CDR3 is made up of 13 amino acids. With V trimmed by 6 bases and J by 4 bases, 4 bases remained unmatched. The CDR3: CASSRDRFYGYTF. The CDR3 DNA is TGTGCCAGCAGCAGGGACAGGTTCTATGGCTACACCTTC.

J is TRBJ1-5 and V is TRBV6-6; D unclear. CDR1 and CDR2 from the germline V gene are MNHNY and SVGAGI (reference sequence). CDR3 length: 15 residues. Trimming stripped 0 bases from V and 5 bases from J, with 11 bases between. CDR3 amino acids: CASSYSAGSDQPQHF. The CDR3 bases are TGTGCCAGCAGTTACTCGGCAGGATCGGATCAGCCCCAGCATTTT.

This clone has more than one count but fewer than ten. This chain joins TRBV28 and TRBJ1-1; D gene ambiguous. V gave up 3 bases and J gave up 3 bases, with 8 bases separating them. This CDR3 region has 13 residues. Germline lookup yields CDR1 MDHEN and CDR2 SYDVKM. CDR3 loop: CASSFGRDTEAFF. The CDR3 DNA reads as TGTGCCAGCAGTTTCGGGAGGGACACTGAAGCTTTCTTT.

The chain uses TRBV19 and TRBJ1-2; the match to TRBD1 covers 10 bases. The CDR3 runs 13 residues. After removal of 6 bases from V and 4 bases from J, the junction contained 2 bases not matched to a gene. CDR1 and CDR2 (germline): LNHDA, SQIVND (reference sequence). CDR3 DNA: TGTGCCAGTAGGGGACAGGGGAGCTATGGCTACACCTTC. Amino acid sequence: CASRGQGSYGYTF.

The chain is built from TRBV5-1 and TRBJ2-1; a possible D gene is TRBD1 (8 bases). This CDR3 comprises 14 residues. Germline lookup yields CDR1 SGHRS and CDR2 YFSETQ. Trimming took 4 bases from V and 7 from J, leaving 15 bases between them. The CDR3 sequence: CASSPDRGGNEQFF. The CDR3 DNA reads TGCGCCAGCAGCCCAGACAGGGGAGGGAATGAGCAGTTCTTC.

The V and J genes are TRBV30 and TRBJ1-3; no firm D call. The CDR3 loop spans 13 amino acids. CDR1 GTSNPN and CDR2 SVGIG come from the germline V gene (reference sequence). Trimming removed 0 bases at V and 3 bases at J, with 6 bases between. CDR3 residues: CAWSVSGGNTIYF. The CDR3 bases are TGTGCCTGGAGTGTATCCGGTGGAAACACCATATATTTT. Looking up the rest from reference TRBV30 and TRBJ1-3 gives the full variable domain: SQTIHQWPATLVQPVGSPLSLECTVEGTSNPNLYWYRQAAGRGLQLLFYSVGIGQISSEVPQNLSASRPQDRQFILSSKKLLLSDSGFYLCAWSVSGGNTIYFGEGSWLTVV.

This chain connects TRBV5-5 to TRBJ2-2, with 7 bases aligning to TRBD2. The CDR3 sequence is 16 residues long. The germline CDR1 and CDR2 sequences are SGHKS and YYEKEE (reference sequence). J gave up 0 bases and V 2 bases, and 4 bases lay outside the gene matches. DNA of the CDR3: TGTGCCAGCAGCTTACTAGCGCCTACGAACACCGGGGAGCTGTTTTTT. Translation gives CASSLLAPTNTGELFF.

The CDR3 spells CASRRDKSSSYEQYF. The CDR3 DNA sequence: TGTGCCAGCCGACGGGACAAGTCAAGCTCCTACGAGCAGTACTTC. V and J are TRBV6-6 and TRBJ2-7; TRBD1 is a possible D gene (6 bases). CDR1 is MNHNY, CDR2 SVGAGI, per germline (reference sequence). The length of the CDR3 is 15 residues. V lost 8 bases and J 0 bases, leaving 17 bases between the germline ends.

This clone was detected a few times. The rearrangement joins TRBV7-8 to TRBJ2-7, with a tentative D call TRBD2 (5 bases). Germline CDR1 reads SGHVS; CDR2 reads FQNEAQ. The CDR3 is made up of 16 amino acids. Trimming pared 2 bases from V and 0 bases from J, leaving 14 bases between. Written as DNA, the CDR3 is TGTGCCAGCAGCTTAATGGTGGCCGGGAACTCCTACGAGCAGTACTTC. It codes for CASSLMVAGNSYEQYF.

The rearrangement uses TRBV18 and TRBJ2-7, with D possibly matching TRBD2 (6 bases). The CDR3 has 16 amino acids. Germline values: CDR1 KGHSH, CDR2 LQKENI. Trimming cost V 0 bases and J 5 bases, with 17 bases left between them. The CDR3 nucleotides are TGTGCCAGCTCACCACCGACTCCTCTCCGGGGGAACGAGCAGTACTTC. This encodes CASSPPTPLRGNEQYF.

This chain links TRBV5-1 with TRBJ1-2; D uncertain. V lost 3 bases, J lost 4 bases, and 16 bases lay in between. This CDR3 is 15 amino acids long. Per the germline V gene, CDR1 is SGHRS and CDR2 is YFSETQ. The CDR3 here is CASSSRAGFFYGYTF. The CDR3 nucleotides read TGCGCCAGCAGCTCGCGAGCGGGATTCTTCTATGGCTACACCTTC. The whole variable domain, filled in from reference TRBV5-1 and TRBJ1-2, reads KAGVTQTPRYLIKTRGQQVTLSCSPISGHRSVSWYQQTPGQGLQFLFEYFSETQRNKGNFPGRFSGRQFSNSRSEMNVSTLELGDSALYLCASSSRAGFFYGYTFGSGTRLTVV.

This rearrangement joins TRBV21-1 to TRBJ2-1; TRBD2 reflects the table's D call only, with no check against the DNA. TRBV21-1 is a listed pseudogene. This CDR3 is built from 16 residues. The CDR3 region is CASSCAVRESYNEQFF. CDR3 coding DNA: TGTGCCAGCAGCTGTGCGGTGAGGGAGTCCTACAATGAGCAGTTCTTC.

V is TRBV27 and J is TRBJ1-6; D is undetermined. Germline lookup yields CDR1 MNHEY and CDR2 SMNVEV (reference sequence). Trimming took 8 bases from V and 0 from J, leaving 20 bases between them. The CDR3 contains 18 residues. The CDR3 here is CASGLVPQRHSYNSPLHF. The CDR3 coding sequence is TGTGCCAGCGGGCTAGTTCCCCAAAGACACTCCTATAATTCACCCCTCCACTTT.